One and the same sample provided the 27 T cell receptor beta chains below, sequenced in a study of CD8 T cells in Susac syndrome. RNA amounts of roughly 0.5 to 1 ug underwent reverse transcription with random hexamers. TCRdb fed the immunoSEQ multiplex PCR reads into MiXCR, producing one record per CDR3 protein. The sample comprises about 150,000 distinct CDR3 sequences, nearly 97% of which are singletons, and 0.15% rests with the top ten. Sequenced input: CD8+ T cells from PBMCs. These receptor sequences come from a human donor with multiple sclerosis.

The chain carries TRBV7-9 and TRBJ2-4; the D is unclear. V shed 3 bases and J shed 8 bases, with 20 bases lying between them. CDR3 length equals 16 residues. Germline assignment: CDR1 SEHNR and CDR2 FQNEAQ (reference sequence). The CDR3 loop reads CASSFDPRSTSDIQYF. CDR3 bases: TGTGCCAGCAGCTTCGACCCCCGGTCAACCTCGGACATTCAGTACTTC. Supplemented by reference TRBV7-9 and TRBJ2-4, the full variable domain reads DTGVSQNPRHKITKRGQNVTFRCDPISEHNRLYWYRQTLGQGPEFLTYFQNEAQLEKSRLLSDRFSAERPKGSFSTLEIQRTEQGDSAMYLCASSFDPRSTSDIQYFGAGTRLSVL.

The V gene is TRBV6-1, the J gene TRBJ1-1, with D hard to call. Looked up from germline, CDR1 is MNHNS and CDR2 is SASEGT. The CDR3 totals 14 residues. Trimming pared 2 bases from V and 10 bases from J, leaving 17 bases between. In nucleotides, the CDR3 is TGTGCCAGCAGTGAATCGGGCGACCCCAAGGGAGCTTTCTTT. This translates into CASSESGDPKGAFF.

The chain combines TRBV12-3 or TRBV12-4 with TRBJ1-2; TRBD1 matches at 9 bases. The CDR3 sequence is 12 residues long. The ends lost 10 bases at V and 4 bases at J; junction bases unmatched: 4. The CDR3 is CAIMTGGYGYTF. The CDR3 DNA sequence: TGTGCCATTATGACAGGGGGCTATGGCTACACCTTC.

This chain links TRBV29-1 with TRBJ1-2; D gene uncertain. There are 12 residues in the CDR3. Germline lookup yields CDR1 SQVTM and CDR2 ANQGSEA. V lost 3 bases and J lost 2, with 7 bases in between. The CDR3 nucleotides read TGCAGCGTTGAGGCAGCCAACTATGGCTACACCTTC. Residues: CSVEAANYGYTF.

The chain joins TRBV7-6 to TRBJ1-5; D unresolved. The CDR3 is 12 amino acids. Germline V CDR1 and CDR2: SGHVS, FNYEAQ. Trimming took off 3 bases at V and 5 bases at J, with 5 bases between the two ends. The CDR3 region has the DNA TGTGCCAGCAGCTTTCCAGATCAGCCCCAGCATTTT. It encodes CASSFPDQPQHF.

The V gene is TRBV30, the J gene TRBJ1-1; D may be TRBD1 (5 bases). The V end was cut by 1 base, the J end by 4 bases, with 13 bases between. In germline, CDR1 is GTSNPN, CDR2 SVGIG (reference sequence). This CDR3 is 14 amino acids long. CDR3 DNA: TGTGCCTGGAGTGGGAATGGGAGGGGCACTGAAGCTTTCTTT. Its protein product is CAWSGNGRGTEAFF.

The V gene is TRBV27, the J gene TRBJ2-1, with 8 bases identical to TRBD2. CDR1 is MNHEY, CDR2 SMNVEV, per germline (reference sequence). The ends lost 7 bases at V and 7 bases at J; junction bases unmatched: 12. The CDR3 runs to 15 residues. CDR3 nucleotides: TGTGCCAGCACTCTTTTAGCGGGGAAGGGGAATGAGCAGTTCTTC. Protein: CASTLLAGKGNEQFF.

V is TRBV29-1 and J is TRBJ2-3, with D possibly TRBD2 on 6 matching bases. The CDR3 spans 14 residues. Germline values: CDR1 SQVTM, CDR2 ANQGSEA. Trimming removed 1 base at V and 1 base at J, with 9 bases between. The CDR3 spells CSVEGWRGTDTQYF. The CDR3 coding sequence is TGCAGCGTTGAAGGGTGGAGGGGCACAGATACGCAGTATTTT.

As DNA, the CDR3 is TGTGCCAGCAAGGACGGGGGGACCCAAGAGACCCAGTACTTC. It translates to CASKDGGTQETQYF. The chain combines TRBV7-2 with TRBJ2-5, with TRBD2 matching 7 bases. In germline, CDR1 is SGHTA, CDR2 FQGNSA. This CDR3 spans 14 amino acids. With V trimmed by 7 bases and J by 1 base, 6 bases remained unmatched.

The CDR3 DNA reads as TGTGCCACCAGCAGAGTCCGGGACAGGGTTACTAATGAAAAACTGTTTTTT. This translates into CATSRVRDRVTNEKLFF. The rearrangement links TRBV15 to TRBJ1-4, with 9 bases identical to TRBD1. V gave up 1 base and J gave up 2 bases; unmatched junction bases: 5. This CDR3 is built from 17 residues. The germline CDR1 and CDR2 sequences are LNHNV and YYDKDF (reference sequence). Based on the CDR3 plus reference TRBV15 and TRBJ1-4, the full variable domain is DAMVIQNPRYQVTQFGKPVTLSCSQTLNHNVMYWYQQKSSQAPKLLFHYYDKDFNNEADTPDNFQSRRPNTSFCFLDIRSPGLGDTAMYLCATSRVRDRVTNEKLFFGSGTQLSVL.

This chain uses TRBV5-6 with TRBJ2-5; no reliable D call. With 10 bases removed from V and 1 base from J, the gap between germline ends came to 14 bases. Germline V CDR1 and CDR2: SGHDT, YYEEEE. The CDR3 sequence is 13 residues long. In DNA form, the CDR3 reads TGTGCCTCCCGTGAGGTTACCCAAGAGACCCAGTACTTC. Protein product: CASREVTQETQYF.

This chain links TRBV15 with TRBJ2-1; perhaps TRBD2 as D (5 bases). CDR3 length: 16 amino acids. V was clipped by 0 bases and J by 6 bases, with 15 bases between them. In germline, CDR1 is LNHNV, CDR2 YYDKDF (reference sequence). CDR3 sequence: CATSRERGRGSNEQFF. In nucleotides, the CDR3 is TGTGCCACCAGCAGAGAAAGAGGTCGGGGTTCCAATGAGCAGTTCTTC. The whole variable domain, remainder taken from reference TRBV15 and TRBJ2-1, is DAMVIQNPRYQVTQFGKPVTLSCSQTLNHNVMYWYQQKSSQAPKLLFHYYDKDFNNEADTPDNFQSRRPNTSFCFLDIRSPGLGDTAMYLCATSRERGRGSNEQFFGPGTRLTVL.

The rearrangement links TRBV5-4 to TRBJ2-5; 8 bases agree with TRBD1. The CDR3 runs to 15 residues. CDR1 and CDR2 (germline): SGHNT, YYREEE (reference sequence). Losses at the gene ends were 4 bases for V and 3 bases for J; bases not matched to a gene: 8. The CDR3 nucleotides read TGTGCCAGCAGCCCGGACAGGGTCCCCGAAGAGACCCAGTACTTC. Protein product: CASSPDRVPEETQYF.

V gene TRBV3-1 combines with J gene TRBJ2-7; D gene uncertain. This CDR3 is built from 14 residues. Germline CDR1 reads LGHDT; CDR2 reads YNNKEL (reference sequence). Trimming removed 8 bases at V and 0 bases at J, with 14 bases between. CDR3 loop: CASCPDGSSYEQYF. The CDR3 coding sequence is TGTGCCAGCTGCCCCGACGGTAGCTCCTACGAGCAGTACTTC.

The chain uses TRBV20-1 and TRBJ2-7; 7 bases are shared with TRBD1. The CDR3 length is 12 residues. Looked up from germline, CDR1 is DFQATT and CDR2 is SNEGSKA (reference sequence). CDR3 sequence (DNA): TGCAGTGCAAGAGGGGGCCAGTCCGAGCAGTACGTC. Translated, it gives CSARGGQSEQYV.

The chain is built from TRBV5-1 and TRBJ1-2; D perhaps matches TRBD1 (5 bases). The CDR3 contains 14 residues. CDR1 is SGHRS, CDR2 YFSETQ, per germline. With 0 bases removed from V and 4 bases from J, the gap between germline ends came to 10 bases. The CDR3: CASSLGTGSYGYTF. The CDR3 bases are TGCGCCAGCAGCTTGGGAACAGGAAGCTATGGCTACACCTTC.

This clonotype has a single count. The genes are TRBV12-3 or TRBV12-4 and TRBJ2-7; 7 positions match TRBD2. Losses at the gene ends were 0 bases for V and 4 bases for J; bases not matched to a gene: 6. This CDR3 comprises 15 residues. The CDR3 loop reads CASSLAGDYPYEQYF. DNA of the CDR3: TGTGCCAGCAGTTTAGCCGGGGACTACCCGTACGAGCAGTACTTC.

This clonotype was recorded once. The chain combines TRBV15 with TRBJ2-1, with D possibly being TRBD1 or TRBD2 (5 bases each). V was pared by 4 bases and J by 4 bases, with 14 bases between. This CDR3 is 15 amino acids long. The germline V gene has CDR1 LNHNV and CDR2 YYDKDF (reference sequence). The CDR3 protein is CATSNPRDAYNEQFF. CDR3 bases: TGTGCCACCAGCAACCCCCGGGACGCTTACAATGAGCAGTTCTTC.

The CDR3 protein is CSVEDNSETQYF. The CDR3 DNA sequence: TGCAGCGTTGAAGATAATTCAGAGACCCAGTACTTC. V gene TRBV29-1 combines with J gene TRBJ2-5; D is ambiguous. Germline assignment: CDR1 SQVTM and CDR2 ANQGSEA. V gave up 0 bases and J gave up 4 bases, with 6 bases separating them. CDR3 length: 12 amino acids.

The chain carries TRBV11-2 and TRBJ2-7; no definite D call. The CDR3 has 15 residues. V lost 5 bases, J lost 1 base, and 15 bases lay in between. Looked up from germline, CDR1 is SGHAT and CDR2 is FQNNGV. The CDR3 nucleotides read TGTGCCAGCAGCGTAAACCTTGGACCGTCCTACGAGCAGTACTTC. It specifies CASSVNLGPSYEQYF.

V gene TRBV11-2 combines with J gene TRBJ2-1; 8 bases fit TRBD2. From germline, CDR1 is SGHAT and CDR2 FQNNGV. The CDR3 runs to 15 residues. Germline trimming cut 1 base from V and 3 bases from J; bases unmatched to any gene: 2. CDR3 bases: TGTGCCAGCAGCTTAGCTCGGGGGGGCTACAATGAGCAGTTCTTC. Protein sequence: CASSLARGGYNEQFF.

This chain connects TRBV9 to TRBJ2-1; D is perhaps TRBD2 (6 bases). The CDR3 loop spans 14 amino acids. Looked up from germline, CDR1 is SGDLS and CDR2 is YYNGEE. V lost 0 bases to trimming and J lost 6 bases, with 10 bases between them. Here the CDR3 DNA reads TGTGCCAGCAGCGTAGGCGGGACTTCCAATGAGCAGTTCTTC. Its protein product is CASSVGGTSNEQFF. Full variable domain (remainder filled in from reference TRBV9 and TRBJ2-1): DSGVTQTPKHLITATGQRVTLRCSPRSGDLSVYWYQQSLDQGLQFLIQYYNGEERAKGNILERFSAQQFPDLHSELNLSSLELGDSALYFCASSVGGTSNEQFFGPGTRLTVL.

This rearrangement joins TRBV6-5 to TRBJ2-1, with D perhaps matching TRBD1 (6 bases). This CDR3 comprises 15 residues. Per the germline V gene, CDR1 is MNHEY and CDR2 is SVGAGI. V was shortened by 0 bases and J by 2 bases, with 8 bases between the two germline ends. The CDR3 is CASSYSNRAYNEQFF. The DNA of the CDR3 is TGTGCCAGCAGTTACTCGAACAGGGCCTACAATGAGCAGTTCTTC.

The CDR3 DNA follows: TGTGCCAGCAGCACCACTGGGAACAATGAGCAGTTCTTC. This gives the protein CASSTTGNNEQFF. The gene calls are TRBV7-8 and TRBJ2-1; the D is unclear. There are 13 residues in the CDR3. CDR1 SGHVS and CDR2 FQNEAQ come from the germline V gene. The V and J ends lost 5 bases and 5 bases respectively, with 10 bases between them.

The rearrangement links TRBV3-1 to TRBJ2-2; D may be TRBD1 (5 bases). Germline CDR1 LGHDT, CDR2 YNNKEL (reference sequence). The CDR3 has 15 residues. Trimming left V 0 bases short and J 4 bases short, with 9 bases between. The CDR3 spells CASSQEGHGTGELFF. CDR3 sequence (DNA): TGTGCCAGCAGCCAAGAGGGGCACGGCACCGGGGAGCTGTTTTTT. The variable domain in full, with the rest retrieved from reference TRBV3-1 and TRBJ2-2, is DTAVSQTPKYLVTQMGNDKSIKCEQNLGHDTMYWYKQDSKKFLKIMFSYNNKELIINETVPNRFSPKSPDKAHLNLHINSLELGDSAVYFCASSQEGHGTGELFFGEGSRLTVL.

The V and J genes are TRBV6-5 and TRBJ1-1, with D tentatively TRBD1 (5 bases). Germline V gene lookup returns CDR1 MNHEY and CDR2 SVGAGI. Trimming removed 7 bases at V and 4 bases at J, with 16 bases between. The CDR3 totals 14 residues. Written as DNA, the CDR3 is TGTGCCAGCATCTACGTGGGGCGCGGCACTGAAGCTTTCTTT. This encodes CASIYVGRGTEAFF.

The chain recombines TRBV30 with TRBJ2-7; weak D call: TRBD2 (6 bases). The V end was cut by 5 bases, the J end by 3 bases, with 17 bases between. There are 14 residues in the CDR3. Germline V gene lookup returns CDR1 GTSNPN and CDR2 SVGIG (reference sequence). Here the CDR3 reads CAWRQGGGFYEQYF. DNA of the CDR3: TGTGCCTGGCGTCAGGGTGGGGGGTTCTACGAGCAGTACTTC.